This TCR beta chain was identified during a study of OX40 agonist ivuxolimab in advanced cancers. V lost 1 base and J 5 bases, leaving 10 bases between the germline ends. The CDR3 loop spans 14 amino acids. Germline V CDR1 and CDR2: LNHNV, YYDKDF (reference sequence). TCRdb keeps only in-frame clones here, not all; method: immunoSEQ multiplex PCR. The sample yields about 19,000 clones, 79% seen once. The clonotype was recovered from an adult with an advanced solid tumor such as melanoma, head and neck, liver or kidney cancer. This specimen consisted of CD4+ or CD8+ T cells sorted from blood, obtained in a trial of the OX40 agonist ivuxolimab. The chain is built from TRBV15 and TRBJ2-3; D is undetermined. CDR3 nucleotide sequence: TGTGCCACCAGCAGAGCCCTACCTGGAGATACGCAGTATTTT. Residues: CATSRALPGDTQYF.